Given below is one TCR beta chain in context. Its matching antigen is unknown. This sample is drawn from a study of response to subunit inactivated influenza vaccine. A single record per CDR3 protein comes from TCRdb applying MiXCR to the RT-PCR reads. Of some 500,000 distinct CDR3 sequences in the sample, about 15% are singletons; the top ten hold 2.5% to 3.5%. The CDR3 extends over 13 amino acids. Germline V gives CDR1 SGDLS, CDR2 YYNGEE. Trimming took 3 bases from V and 11 from J; bases not matched to a gene: 8. Study findings and constraints: The authors put forward the suggestion that each seasonal influenza vaccination may bring in only a limited number of new T cells.

V is TRBV9 and J is TRBJ1-1; 9 bases are a match to TRBD1. The TCR originated in a man between 45 and 75 years old who received an inactivated influenza vaccine. Sequencing was performed on CD4+ T cells sorted from PBMCs, taken roughly 24 months after vaccination. The CDR3 sequence: CASSETTGGGAFF. The CDR3 DNA follows: TGTGCCAGCAGCGAAACGACAGGGGGGGGTGCTTTCTTT.